These T cell receptor beta chains were read from a single sample in a study of radiotherapy plus CTLA-4 blockade in lung cancer. Generated by immunoSEQ multiplex PCR, the TCRdb table keeps only in-frame clones and is missing some. The sample carries some 60,000 clones, less than 85% recorded once. The specimen was peripheral blood, collected from a patient treated with radiotherapy plus ipilimumab. Receptor source: a human donor with non-small cell lung cancer who had a complete response to radiotherapy plus ipilimumab. Both conserved end residues are part of each CDR3. The D gene is left open where the match is weak. Size values are once, few and many counts, or a class for expanded clones, and some rows have none.

size: -
D: -
J: TRBJ2-1
V: TRBV2
DNA: TGTGCCAGCAGTGTGGGGAGCTCCTACAATGAGCAGTTCTTC
CDR3: CASSVGSSYNEQFF

size: -
D: -
J: TRBJ1-2
V: TRBV18
DNA: TGTGCCAGCTCACCACCGGTTATCAGGGGCCCCTATGGCTACACCTTC
CDR3: CASSPPVIRGPYGYTF

size: -
D: TRBD2
J: TRBJ2-2
V: TRBV4-2
DNA: TGTGCCAGCAGCCAGGGACTAGCGGGACGCACCGGGGAGCTGTTTTTT
CDR3: CASSQGLAGRTGELFF

size: -
D: TRBD1
J: TRBJ2-2
V: TRBV4-2
DNA: TGTGCCAGCAGCCTGGGACAGGGGCCCGTTAACACCGGGGAGCTGTTTTTT
CDR3: CASSLGQGPVNTGELFF

size: -
D: TRBD2
J: TRBJ2-7
V: TRBV28
DNA: TGTGCCAGCAGTTCCAGACTAGCGGGAGGGCCCTACGAGCAGTACTTC
CDR3: CASSSRLAGGPYEQYF

size: -
D: TRBD1
J: TRBJ1-1
V: TRBV25-1
DNA: TGTGCCAGCAGCGGGGGGGACAGGGCTGTCGGGACTGAAGCTTTCTTT
CDR3: CASSGGDRAVGTEAFF

size: -
D: -
J: TRBJ2-3
V: TRBV18
DNA: TGTGCCAGCTCACCGGGGCAGGCAGATACGCAGTATTTT
CDR3: CASSPGQADTQYF

size: once
D: TRBD1
J: TRBJ2-1
V: TRBV19
DNA: TGTGCCAGTAGTTGGTGGGGACAGGGCGGAAATGAGCAGTTCTTC
CDR3: CASSWWGQGGNEQFF

size: -
D: -
J: TRBJ2-6
V: TRBV4-1
DNA: TGCGCCAGCAGCCAAGTGAGTGGGGCCAACGTCCTGACTTTC
CDR3: CASSQVSGANVLTF

size: -
D: TRBD1
J: TRBJ1-1
V: TRBV4-3
DNA: TGCGCCAGCAGCCATCAGACAGGGGTCGTGACTGAAGCTTTCTTT
CDR3: CASSHQTGVVTEAFF

size: -
D: TRBD1
J: TRBJ1-2
V: TRBV10-3
DNA: TGTGCCATCAGTGTGGGACAGGGTTATGACTACACCTTC
CDR3: CAISVGQGYDYTF

size: -
D: -
J: TRBJ2-5
V: TRBV14
DNA: TGTGCCAGCAGCCAAGCCCCCCTTACAGTGTACCAAGAGACCCAGTACTTC
CDR3: CASSQAPLTVYQETQYF

size: -
D: -
J: TRBJ2-1
V: TRBV18
DNA: TGTGCCAGCTCTCTTAACGTTCTCGCGGGAAGTTACAATGAGCAGTTCTTC
CDR3: CASSLNVLAGSYNEQFF

size: -
D: -
J: TRBJ1-1
V: TRBV30
DNA: TGTGCCTGGAGCCGCCGGGGTTTCCCCCTGAACACTGAAGCTTTCTTT
CDR3: CAWSRRGFPLNTEAFF

size: -
D: TRBD1
J: TRBJ1-1
V: TRBV27
DNA: TGTGCCAGCAGCCCAGGGACAGTGGACACTGAAGCTTTCTTT
CDR3: CASSPGTVDTEAFF

size: -
D: -
J: TRBJ1-6
V: TRBV2
DNA: TGTGCCAGCAGTGAAGCGCTTCGGGAACCCCTCCACTTT
CDR3: CASSEALREPLHF

size: -
D: TRBD1
J: TRBJ1-4
V: TRBV7-2
DNA: TGTGCCAGCAGCTCACGACAGGGTCGGGAAGAAAAACTGTTTTTT
CDR3: CASSSRQGREEKLFF

size: -
D: -
J: TRBJ2-1
V: TRBV6-5
DNA: TGTGCCAGCAGTATGCGGCGGGGAGAGCAGTTCTTC
CDR3: CASSMRRGEQFF

size: once
D: TRBD1
J: TRBJ2-2
V: TRBV5-1
DNA: TGCGCCAGCAGCTTGGAGGGACAGGGAAACACCGGGGAGCTGTTTTTT
CDR3: CASSLEGQGNTGELFF

size: -
D: -
J: TRBJ1-5
V: TRBV5-6
DNA: TGTGCCAGCAGCTCTCGGGAGATCAATCAGCCCCAGCATTTT
CDR3: CASSSREINQPQHF

size: -
D: TRBD1
J: TRBJ1-2
V: TRBV19
DNA: TGTGCCAGTAGTCCCGGGACAGGGACCTATGGCTACACCTTC
CDR3: CASSPGTGTYGYTF